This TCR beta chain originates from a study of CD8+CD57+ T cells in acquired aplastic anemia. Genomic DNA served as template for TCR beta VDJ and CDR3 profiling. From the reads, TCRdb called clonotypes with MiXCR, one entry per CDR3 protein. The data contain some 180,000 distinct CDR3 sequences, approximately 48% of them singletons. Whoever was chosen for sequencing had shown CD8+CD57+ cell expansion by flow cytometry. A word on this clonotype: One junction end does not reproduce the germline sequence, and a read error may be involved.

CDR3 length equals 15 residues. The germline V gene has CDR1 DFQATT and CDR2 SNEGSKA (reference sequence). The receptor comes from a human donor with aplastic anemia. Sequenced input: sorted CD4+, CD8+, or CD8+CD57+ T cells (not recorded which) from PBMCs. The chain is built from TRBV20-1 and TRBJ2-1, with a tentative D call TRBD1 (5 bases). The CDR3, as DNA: TGCAGTGCTGGAGATAGGGGTCGTACCTACAATGAGCAGTTCTTC. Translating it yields CSAGDRGRTYNEQFF.